This T cell receptor beta chain was observed in a study of regulatory T cells in long-lasting Graves disease. Findings and limits, study-wide: Persistent patients had more shared public clonotypes (around 2,700) than new patients (about 970).

CDR3 length: 12 amino acids. The germline V gene has CDR1 WNHNN and CDR2 SYGVQD (reference sequence). The V gene lost 3 bases and the J gene lost 8 bases, with 8 bases spanning the gap. Comments on this clonotype: The antigen remains undetermined.

Time point in this sample: persistent/refractory GD, antithyroid drugs over 5 years with positive TRAb. Following extraction of RNA from PBMCs, that RNA was used to make the TCR library. Recruitment took place at an endocrinology department in Xi'an, China. The authors built TCR beta libraries using iRepertoire HTBI primers and Arm-PCR of CDR3 regions. TCRdb itself ran the multiplex PCR reads through MiXCR, one entry per CDR3 protein. The sample lists about 290,000 distinct CDR3 sequences; around 21% were seen once. The material sequenced was peripheral blood mononuclear cells (PBMCs), taken when the disease was refractory, from a patient treated with antithyroid drugs. The chain recombines TRBV10-1 with TRBJ1-5; D is unresolved. The sequence was obtained from a female donor with Graves disease. The DNA of the CDR3 is TGCGCCAGCAGTGATGGTGGGGAGCCCCAGCATTTT. This encodes CASSDGGEPQHF.